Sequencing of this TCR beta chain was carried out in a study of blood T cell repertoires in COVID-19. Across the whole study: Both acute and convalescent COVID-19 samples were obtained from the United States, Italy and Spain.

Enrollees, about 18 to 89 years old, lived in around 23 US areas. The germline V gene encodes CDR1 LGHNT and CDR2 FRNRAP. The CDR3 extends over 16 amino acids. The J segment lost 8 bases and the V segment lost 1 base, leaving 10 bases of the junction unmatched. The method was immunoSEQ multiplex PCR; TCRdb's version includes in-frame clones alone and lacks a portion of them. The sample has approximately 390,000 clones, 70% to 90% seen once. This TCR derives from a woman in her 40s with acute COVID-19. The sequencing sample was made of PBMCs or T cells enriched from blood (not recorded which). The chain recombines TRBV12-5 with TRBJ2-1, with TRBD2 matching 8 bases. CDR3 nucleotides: TGTGCTAGTGGTTTGGCCATTAGCGGGGCGTACGATGAGCAGTTCTTC. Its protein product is CASGLAISGAYDEQFF. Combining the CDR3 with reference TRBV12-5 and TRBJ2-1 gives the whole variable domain DARVTQTPRHKVTEMGQEVTMRCQPILGHNTVFWYRQTMMQGLELLAYFRNRAPLDDSGMPKDRFSAEMPDATLATLKIQPSEPRDSAVYFCASGLAISGAYDEQFFGPGTRLTVL.